This T cell receptor (beta chain) was observed in a study of T cells in Graves' hyperthyroidism and ophthalmopathy. Amplified regions were TCR beta CDR3 sequences from RNA transcripts. When the TCR CDR3 underwent first-round RT-PCR, the HTBI primer set was used. MiXCR, applied by TCRdb to the multiplex PCR reads, yields one record per CDR3 protein. This table holds 400,000 or so distinct CDR3 sequences, roughly 15% found once. The receptor was isolated from an older woman with Graves' ophthalmopathy. The sample taken for sequencing was blood.

CDR3 protein: CASSSRVTGPLETQYF. The CDR3 DNA follows: TGCGCCAGCAGCTCAAGGGTAACTGGCCCCCTGGAGACCCAGTACTTC. This chain links TRBV5-1 with TRBJ2-5; no definite D call. The CDR3 is 16 amino acids. CDR1 is SGHRS and CDR2 is YFSETQ in the germline V gene. The V gene lost 3 bases and the J gene lost 5 bases, with 20 bases spanning the gap.